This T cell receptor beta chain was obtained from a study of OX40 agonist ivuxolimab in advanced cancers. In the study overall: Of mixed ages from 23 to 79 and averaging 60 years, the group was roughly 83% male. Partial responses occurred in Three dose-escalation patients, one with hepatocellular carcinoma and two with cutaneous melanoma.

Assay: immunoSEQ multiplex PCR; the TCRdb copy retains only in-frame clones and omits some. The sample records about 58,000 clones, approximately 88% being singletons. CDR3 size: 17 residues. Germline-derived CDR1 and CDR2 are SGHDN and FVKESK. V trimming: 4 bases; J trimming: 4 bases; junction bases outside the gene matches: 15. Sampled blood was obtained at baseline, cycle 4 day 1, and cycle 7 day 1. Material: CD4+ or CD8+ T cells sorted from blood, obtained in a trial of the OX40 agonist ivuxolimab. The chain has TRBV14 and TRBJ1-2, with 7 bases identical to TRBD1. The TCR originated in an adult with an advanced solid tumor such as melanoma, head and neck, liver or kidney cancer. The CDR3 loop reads CASSPPDRPPPSYGYTF. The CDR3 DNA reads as TGTGCCAGCAGCCCTCCGGACAGGCCGCCCCCCTCCTATGGCTACACCTTC.